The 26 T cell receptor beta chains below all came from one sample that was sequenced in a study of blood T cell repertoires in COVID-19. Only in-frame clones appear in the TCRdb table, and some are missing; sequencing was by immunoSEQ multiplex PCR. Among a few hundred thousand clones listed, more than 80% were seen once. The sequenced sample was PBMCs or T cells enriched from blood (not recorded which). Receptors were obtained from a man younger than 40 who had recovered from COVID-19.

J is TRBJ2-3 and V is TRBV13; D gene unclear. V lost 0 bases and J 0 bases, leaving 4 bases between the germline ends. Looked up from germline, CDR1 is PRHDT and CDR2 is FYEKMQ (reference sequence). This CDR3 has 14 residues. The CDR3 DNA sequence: TGTGCCAGCAGCTTAGGACAGAGCACAGATACGCAGTATTTT. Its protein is CASSLGQSTDTQYF. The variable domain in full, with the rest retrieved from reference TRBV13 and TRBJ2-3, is AAGVIQSPRHLIKEKRETATLKCYPIPRHDTVYWYQQGPGQDPQFLISFYEKMQSDKGSIPDRFSAQQFSDYHSELNMSSLELGDSALYFCASSLGQSTDTQYFGPGTRLTVL.

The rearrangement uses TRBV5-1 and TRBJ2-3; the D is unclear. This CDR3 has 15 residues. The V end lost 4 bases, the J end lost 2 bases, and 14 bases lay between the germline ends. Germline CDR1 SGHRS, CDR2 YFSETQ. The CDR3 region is CASSHKLGNTDTQYF. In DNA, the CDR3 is TGCGCCAGCAGCCATAAATTGGGCAACACAGATACGCAGTATTTT. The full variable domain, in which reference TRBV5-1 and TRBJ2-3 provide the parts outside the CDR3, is KAGVTQTPRYLIKTRGQQVTLSCSPISGHRSVSWYQQTPGQGLQFLFEYFSETQRNKGNFPGRFSGRQFSNSRSEMNVSTLELGDSALYLCASSHKLGNTDTQYFGPGTRLTVL.

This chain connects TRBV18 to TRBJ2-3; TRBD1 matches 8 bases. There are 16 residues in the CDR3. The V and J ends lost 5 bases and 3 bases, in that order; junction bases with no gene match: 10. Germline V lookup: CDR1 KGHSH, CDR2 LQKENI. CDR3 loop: CASSSQQGASTDTQYF. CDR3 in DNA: TGTGCCAGCTCATCCCAGCAGGGGGCTAGTACAGATACGCAGTATTTT.

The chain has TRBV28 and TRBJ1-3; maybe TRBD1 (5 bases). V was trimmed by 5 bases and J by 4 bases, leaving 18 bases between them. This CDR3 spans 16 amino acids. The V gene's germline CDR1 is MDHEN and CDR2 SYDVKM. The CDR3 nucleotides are TGTGCCAGCAGTCCTCGGGGGGGAACGGGCGGAAACACCATATATTTT. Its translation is CASSPRGGTGGNTIYF.

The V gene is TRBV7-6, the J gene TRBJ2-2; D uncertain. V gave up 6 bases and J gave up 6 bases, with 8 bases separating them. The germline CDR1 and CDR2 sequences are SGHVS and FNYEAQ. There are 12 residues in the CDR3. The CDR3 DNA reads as TGTGCCAGCAGGCCCCGGGCCGGGGAGCTGTTTTTT. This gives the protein CASRPRAGELFF.

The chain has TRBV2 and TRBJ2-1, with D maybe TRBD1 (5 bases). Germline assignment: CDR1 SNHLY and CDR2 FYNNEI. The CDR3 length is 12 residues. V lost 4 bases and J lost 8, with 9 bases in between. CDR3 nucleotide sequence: TGTGCCAGCAGTGGACAGTTCGATGAGCAGTTCTTC. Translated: CASSGQFDEQFF.

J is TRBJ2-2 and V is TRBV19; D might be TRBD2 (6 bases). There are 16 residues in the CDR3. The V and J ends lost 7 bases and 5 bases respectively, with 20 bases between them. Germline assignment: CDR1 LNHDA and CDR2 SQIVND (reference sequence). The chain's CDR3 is CASIGGGGLLTGELFF. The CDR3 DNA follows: TGTGCCAGTATCGGAGGTGGGGGACTTCTAACCGGGGAGCTGTTTTTT.

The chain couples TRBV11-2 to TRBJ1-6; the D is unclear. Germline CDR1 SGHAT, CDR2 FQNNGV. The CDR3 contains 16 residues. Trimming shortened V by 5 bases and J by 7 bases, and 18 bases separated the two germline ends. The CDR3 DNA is TGTGCCAGCAGCCGAGGTGGAGGGAGGCAGAATTCACCCCTCCACTTT. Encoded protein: CASSRGGGRQNSPLHF.

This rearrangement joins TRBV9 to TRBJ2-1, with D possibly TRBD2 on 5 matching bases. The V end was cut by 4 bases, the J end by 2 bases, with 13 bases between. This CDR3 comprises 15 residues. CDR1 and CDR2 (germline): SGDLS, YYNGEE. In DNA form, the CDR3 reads TGTGCCAGCAGCTCCAGCGGCCAAACCTACAATGAGCAGTTCTTC. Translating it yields CASSSSGQTYNEQFF.

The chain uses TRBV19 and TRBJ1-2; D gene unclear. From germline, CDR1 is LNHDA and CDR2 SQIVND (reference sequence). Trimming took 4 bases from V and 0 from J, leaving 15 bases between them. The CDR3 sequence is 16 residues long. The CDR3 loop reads CASSSVARAANYGYTF. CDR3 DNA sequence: TGTGCCAGTAGTAGCGTCGCGAGGGCCGCTAACTATGGCTACACCTTC.

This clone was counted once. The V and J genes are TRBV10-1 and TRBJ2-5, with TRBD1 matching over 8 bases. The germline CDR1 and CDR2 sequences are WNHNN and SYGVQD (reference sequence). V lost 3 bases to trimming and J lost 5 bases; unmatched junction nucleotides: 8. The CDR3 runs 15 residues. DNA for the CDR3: TGCGCCAGCAGTGACTCGACAGGGGCAGGCGAGACCCAGTACTTC. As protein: CASSDSTGAGETQYF.

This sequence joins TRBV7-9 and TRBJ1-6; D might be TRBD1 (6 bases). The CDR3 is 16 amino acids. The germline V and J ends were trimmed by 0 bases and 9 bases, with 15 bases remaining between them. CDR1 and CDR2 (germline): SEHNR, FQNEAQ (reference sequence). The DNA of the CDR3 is TGTGCCAGCAGCTTAGCCCCAGGCAGGGGCGGTTCACCCCTCCACTTT. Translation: CASSLAPGRGGSPLHF.

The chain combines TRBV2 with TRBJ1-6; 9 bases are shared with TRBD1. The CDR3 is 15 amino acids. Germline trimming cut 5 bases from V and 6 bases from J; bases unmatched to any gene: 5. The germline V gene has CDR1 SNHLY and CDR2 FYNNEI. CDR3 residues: CASSQDRGINSPLHF. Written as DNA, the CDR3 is TGTGCCAGCAGTCAGGACAGGGGAATTAATTCACCCCTCCACTTT.

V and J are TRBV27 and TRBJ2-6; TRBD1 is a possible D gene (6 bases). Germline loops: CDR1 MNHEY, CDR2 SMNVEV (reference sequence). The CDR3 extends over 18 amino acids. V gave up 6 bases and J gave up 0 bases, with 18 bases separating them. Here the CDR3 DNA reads TGTGCCAGCAGAATAGGGTCGGGACAAAACTCTGGGGCCAACGTCCTGACTTTC. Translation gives CASRIGSGQNSGANVLTF.

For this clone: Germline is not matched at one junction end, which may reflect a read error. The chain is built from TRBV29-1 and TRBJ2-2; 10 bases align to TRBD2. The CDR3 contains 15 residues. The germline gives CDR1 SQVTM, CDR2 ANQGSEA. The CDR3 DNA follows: TGCAGCGTTGAATACACTAGCGGGAACCCCGGGGAGCTGTTTTTT. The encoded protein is CSVEYTSGNPGELFF.

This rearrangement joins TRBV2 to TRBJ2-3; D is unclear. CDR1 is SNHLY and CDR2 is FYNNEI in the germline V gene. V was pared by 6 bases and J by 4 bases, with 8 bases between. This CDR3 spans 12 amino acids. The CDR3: CASRTFADTQYF. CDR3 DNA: TGTGCCAGCAGGACTTTCGCAGATACGCAGTATTTT.

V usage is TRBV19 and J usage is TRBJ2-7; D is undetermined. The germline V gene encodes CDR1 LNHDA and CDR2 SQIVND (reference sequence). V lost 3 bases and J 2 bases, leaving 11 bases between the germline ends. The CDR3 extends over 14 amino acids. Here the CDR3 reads CASSINPGTYEQYF. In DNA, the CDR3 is TGTGCCAGTAGTATTAACCCAGGAACCTACGAGCAGTACTTC.

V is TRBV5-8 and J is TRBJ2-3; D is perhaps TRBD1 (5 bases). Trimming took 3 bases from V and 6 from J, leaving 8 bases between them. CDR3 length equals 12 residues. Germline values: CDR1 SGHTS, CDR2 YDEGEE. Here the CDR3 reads CASSSRADTQYF. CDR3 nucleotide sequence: TGTGCCAGCAGCTCCAGGGCCGATACGCAGTATTTT.

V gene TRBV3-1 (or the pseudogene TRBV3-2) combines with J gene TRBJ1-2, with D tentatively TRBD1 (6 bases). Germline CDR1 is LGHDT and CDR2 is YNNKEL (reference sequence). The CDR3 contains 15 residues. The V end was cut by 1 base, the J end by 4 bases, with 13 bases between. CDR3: CASSQGGTGPYGYTF. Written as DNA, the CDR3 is TGTGCCAGCAGCCAAGGAGGTACAGGGCCCTATGGCTACACCTTC.

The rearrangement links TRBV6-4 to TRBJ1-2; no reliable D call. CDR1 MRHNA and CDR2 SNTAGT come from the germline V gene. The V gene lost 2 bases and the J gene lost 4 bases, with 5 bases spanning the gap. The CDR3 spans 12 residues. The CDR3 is CASSDSSYGYTF. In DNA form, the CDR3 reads TGTGCCAGCAGTGACAGCTCCTATGGCTACACCTTC.

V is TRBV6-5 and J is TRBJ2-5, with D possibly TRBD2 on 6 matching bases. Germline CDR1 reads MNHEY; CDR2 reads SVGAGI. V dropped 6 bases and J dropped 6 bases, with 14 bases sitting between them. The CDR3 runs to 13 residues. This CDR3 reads CASSRLGVQTQYF. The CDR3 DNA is TGTGCCAGCAGCAGACTAGGGGTACAGACCCAGTACTTC.

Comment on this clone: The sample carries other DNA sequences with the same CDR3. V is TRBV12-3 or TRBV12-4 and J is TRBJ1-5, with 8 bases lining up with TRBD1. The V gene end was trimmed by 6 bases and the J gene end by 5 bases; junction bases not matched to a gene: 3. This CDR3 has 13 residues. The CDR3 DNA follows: TGTGCCAGCAGGCCGACAGGGGATCAGCCCCAGCATTTT. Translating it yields CASRPTGDQPQHF.

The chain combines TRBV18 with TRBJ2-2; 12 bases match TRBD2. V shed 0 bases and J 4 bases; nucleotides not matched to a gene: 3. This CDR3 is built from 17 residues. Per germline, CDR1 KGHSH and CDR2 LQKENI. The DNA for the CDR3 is TGTGCCAGCTCACCACCGACTAGCGGGAGTATCACCGGGGAGCTGTTTTTT. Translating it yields CASSPPTSGSITGELFF. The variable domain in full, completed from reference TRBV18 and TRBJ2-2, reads NAGVMQNPRHLVRRRGQEARLRCSPMKGHSHVYWYRQLPEEGLKFMVYLQKENIIDESGMPKERFSAEFPKEGPSILRIQQVVRGDSAAYFCASSPPTSGSITGELFFGEGSRLTVL.

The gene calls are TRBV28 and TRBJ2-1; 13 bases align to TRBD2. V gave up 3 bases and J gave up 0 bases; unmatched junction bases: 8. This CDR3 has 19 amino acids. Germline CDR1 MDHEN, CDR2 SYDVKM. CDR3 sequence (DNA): TGTGCCAGCAGTTTTCCCCTCTGGACTAGCGGGAGCTCCTACAATGAGCAGTTCTTC. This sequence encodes CASSFPLWTSGSSYNEQFF.

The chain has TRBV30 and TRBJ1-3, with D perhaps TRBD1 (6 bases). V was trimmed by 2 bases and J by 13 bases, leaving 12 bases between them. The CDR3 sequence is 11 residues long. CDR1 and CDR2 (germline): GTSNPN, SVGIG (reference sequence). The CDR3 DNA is TGTGCCTGGAGTCCACAAGGGACAATATATTTT. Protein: CAWSPQGTIYF.

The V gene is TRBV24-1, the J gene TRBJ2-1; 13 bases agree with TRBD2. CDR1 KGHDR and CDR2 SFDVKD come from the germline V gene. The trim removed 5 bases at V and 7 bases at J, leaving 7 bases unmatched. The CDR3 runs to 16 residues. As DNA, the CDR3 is TGTGCCACCAGTGGCGTGGGACTAGCGGGAAATAATGAGCAGTTCTTC. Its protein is CATSGVGLAGNNEQFF.